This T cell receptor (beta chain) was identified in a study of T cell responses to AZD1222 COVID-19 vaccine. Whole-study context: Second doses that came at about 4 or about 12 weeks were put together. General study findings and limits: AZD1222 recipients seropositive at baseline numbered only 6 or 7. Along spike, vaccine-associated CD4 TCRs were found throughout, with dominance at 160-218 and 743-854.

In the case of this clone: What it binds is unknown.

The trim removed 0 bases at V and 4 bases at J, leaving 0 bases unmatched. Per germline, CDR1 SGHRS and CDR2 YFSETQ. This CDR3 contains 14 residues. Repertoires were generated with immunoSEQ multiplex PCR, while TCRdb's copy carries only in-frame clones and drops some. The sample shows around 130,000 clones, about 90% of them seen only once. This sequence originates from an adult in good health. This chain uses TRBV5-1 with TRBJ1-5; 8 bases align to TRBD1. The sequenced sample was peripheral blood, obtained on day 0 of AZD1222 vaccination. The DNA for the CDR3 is TGCGCCAGCAGCTTGGGGACAGGGAATCAGCCCCAGCATTTT. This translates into CASSLGTGNQPQHF.